The next 20 T cell receptor beta chains were all read from a single sample in a study of blood T cells in healthy people across ages. Alongside a J-beta primer mix, a sample-barcoded 5' primer served in a second PCR lasting roughly 6 to 11 cycles. Each CDR3 protein gets one entry after TCRdb re-called the 5' RACE reads with MiXCR. Here the sample spans fewer than 2,000,000 distinct CDR3 sequences, about two fifths being singletons. Sequencing was performed on blood. These receptor sequences come from a human donor in good health.

The rearrangement links TRBV5-1 to TRBJ2-1, with D possibly being TRBD1 (6 bases). Trimming left V 8 bases short and J 0 bases short, with 12 bases between. There are 14 residues in the CDR3. Germline assignment: CDR1 SGHRS and CDR2 YFSETQ. CDR3 nucleotide sequence: TGCGCCAGTTTTCAGGACAGCTCCTACAATGAGCAGTTCTTC. As protein: CASFQDSSYNEQFF.

The genes are TRBV6-6 and TRBJ2-7; D tentatively fits TRBD1 or TRBD2 (5 bases each). CDR1 is MNHNY and CDR2 is SVGAGI in the germline V gene (reference sequence). V shed 4 bases and J shed 0 bases, with 13 bases lying between them. CDR3 length: 15 amino acids. The CDR3 nucleotides read TGTGCCAGCAGTTCGGGACCGAGAATCTCCTACGAGCAGTACTTC. This codes for CASSSGPRISYEQYF.

The gene calls are TRBV15 and TRBJ2-7, with a possible D match to TRBD1 (6 bases). The end of the DNA fits TRBJ2-5 better, so the J call may be wrong. Germline V gene lookup returns CDR1 LNHNV and CDR2 YYDKDF (reference sequence). The CDR3 is 15 residues long. The CDR3, as DNA: TGTGCCACCAGCAGAGACCACAGGGAGCAAGAGACCCAGTACTTC. Its translation: CATSRDHREQETQYF.

The rearrangement uses TRBV6-2 or TRBV6-3 and TRBJ2-7; D is perhaps TRBD1 (6 bases). In germline, CDR1 is MNHEY, CDR2 SVGEGT. V shed 4 bases and J shed 1 base, with 17 bases lying between them. This CDR3 is 16 amino acids long. CDR3 loop: CASSSFTMTGSYEQYF. In DNA form, the CDR3 reads TGTGCCAGCAGTTCTTTTACTATGACAGGATCCTACGAGCAGTACTTC.

The gene calls are TRBV20-1 and TRBJ2-5, with TRBD2 matching 8 bases. With 3 bases clipped from V and 1 base from J, the junction kept 7 bases outside the gene matches. This CDR3 has 15 residues. Germline V lookup: CDR1 DFQATT, CDR2 SNEGSKA (reference sequence). The CDR3: CSASVDSGTQETQYF. The CDR3 nucleotides read TGCAGTGCTAGTGTGGATAGCGGGACCCAAGAGACCCAGTACTTC.

A note on this clonotype: A much larger clone differs by one base, so this may be a read error. The chain recombines TRBV12-3 or TRBV12-4 with TRBJ2-1, with 7 bases that match TRBD2. The CDR3 contains 17 residues. The CDR3 sequence is CASGDPGGTSSYNGQFF. DNA for the CDR3: TGTGCCAGCGGAGACCCGGGAGGCACCAGCTCCTACAATGGGCAGTTCTTC.

This clonotype was observed a handful of times. This may be a read error: a much more frequent sequence differs by one nucleotide. The CDR3 nucleotides are TGTGCCATCAGTGTTACGGCAGGGGCGGCCTACGAGCAGTACTTC. Protein product: CAISVTAGAAYEQYF. This chain connects TRBV10-3 to TRBJ2-7, with D perhaps TRBD1 (6 bases). The CDR3 has 15 amino acids. Trimming stripped 4 bases from V and 2 bases from J, with 15 bases between. Germline assignment: CDR1 ENHRY and CDR2 SYGVKD.

The rearrangement joins TRBV7-3 to TRBJ1-1; TRBD1 matches at 10 bases. V shed 5 bases and J 6 bases; nucleotides not matched to a gene: 6. The CDR3 consists of 14 residues. Germline lookup yields CDR1 SGHTA and CDR2 FQGTGA. Here the CDR3 DNA reads TGTGCCAGCAGCCCGGGACAGGGGTTTTCTGAAGCTTTCTTT. Protein sequence: CASSPGQGFSEAFF.

This clonotype was counted a single time. The chain carries TRBV6-4 and TRBJ2-3; D is possibly TRBD2 (6 bases). From germline, CDR1 is MRHNA and CDR2 SNTAGT. The CDR3 consists of 14 residues. V was pared by 3 bases and J by 9 bases, with 16 bases between. The CDR3 is CASSEVAQAGTQYF. The CDR3 region has the DNA TGTGCCAGCAGTGAGGTGGCTCAGGCGGGGACGCAGTATTTT.

This clonotype was counted only a few times. The chain links TRBV20-1 to TRBJ1-4; 7 bases map to TRBD1. V lost 6 bases and J lost 8; bases outside the gene matches: 9. CDR3 length equals 13 residues. The germline gives CDR1 DFQATT, CDR2 SNEGSKA (reference sequence). The CDR3, as DNA: TGCAGTGCAAACAGGGGTTTTGGGGAAAAACTGTTTTTT. This gives the protein CSANRGFGEKLFF.

This clonotype has only a few counts. V usage is TRBV29-1 and J usage is TRBJ2-5, with 12 bases that match TRBD1. The CDR3 is 14 amino acids. V dropped 7 bases and J dropped 4; count of bases not matched to a gene: 7. Germline CDR1 reads SQVTM; CDR2 reads ANQGSEA. The CDR3, as DNA: TGCAGCGCCTCCGGGACAGGGGGCCCAGAGACCCAGTACTTC. Amino acids: CSASGTGGPETQYF.

Regarding this clonotype: Germline and junction disagree at one end, which may indicate a read error. This sequence joins TRBV28 and TRBJ2-7; maybe TRBD2 (7 bases). The CDR3 is made up of 15 amino acids. In germline, CDR1 is MDHEN, CDR2 SYDVKM. CDR3 loop: CTSSFGGGWVYEQYF. The CDR3 DNA reads TGTACCAGCAGTTTCGGCGGGGGCTGGGTCTACGAGCAGTACTTC.

This clonotype was seen more than once but under ten times. The chain's CDR3 is CASSVDGYTEAFF. CDR3 DNA sequence: TGTGCCAGCAGCGTAGACGGTTACACTGAAGCTTTCTTT. The chain has TRBV9 and TRBJ1-1; no reliable D call. The CDR3 contains 13 residues. Germline V gene data show CDR1 as SGDLS and CDR2 as YYNGEE. V shed 0 bases and J shed 3 bases, with 6 bases lying between them. The entire variable domain, with the rest obtained from reference TRBV9 and TRBJ1-1, is as follows: DSGVTQTPKHLITATGQRVTLRCSPRSGDLSVYWYQQSLDQGLQFLIQYYNGEERAKGNILERFSAQQFPDLHSELNLSSLELGDSALYFCASSVDGYTEAFFGQGTRLTVV.

This clonotype has just a few counts. The CDR3 protein is CASSLNRGGYGYTF. The CDR3 DNA is TGTGCCAGCAGTCTTAACAGGGGTGGCTATGGCTACACCTTC. The chain uses TRBV6-1 and TRBJ1-2; 7 bases line up with TRBD1. This CDR3 spans 14 amino acids. Per the germline V gene, CDR1 is MNHNS and CDR2 is SASEGT. V lost 5 bases to trimming and J lost 4 bases; unmatched junction nucleotides: 7.

This clonotype was seen ten or more times. An end of the junction differs from the germline gene, which may be a read error. This chain uses TRBV5-1 with TRBJ1-2, with TRBD1 identical over 8 bases. Germline V CDR1 and CDR2: SGHRS, YFSETQ. The CDR3 has 14 amino acids. The CDR3 spells CASSLTTGGYGYTF. CDR3 bases: TGTGCCAGCAGCTTAACCACAGGGGGCTATGGCTACACCTTC. Drawing the rest from reference TRBV5-1 and TRBJ1-2, the complete variable domain is KAGVTQTPRYLIKTRGQQVTLSCSPISGHRSVSWYQQTPGQGLQFLFEYFSETQRNKGNFPGRFSGRQFSNSRSEMNVSTLELGDSALYLCASSLTTGGYGYTFGSGTRLTVV.

This clonotype was observed once. The J gene is TRBJ2-7, the V gene TRBV7-8; D is uncertain. CDR1 SGHVS and CDR2 FQNEAQ come from the germline V gene. V was shortened by 3 bases and J by 3 bases, with 12 bases between the two germline ends. The CDR3 covers 14 residues. The CDR3 nucleotides read TGTGCCAGCAGCTTCGTAGGATACCTCTACGAGCAGTACTTC. Its protein product is CASSFVGYLYEQYF.

The rearrangement uses TRBV5-1 and TRBJ1-1; TRBD1 matches 8 bases. The V gene end was trimmed by 4 bases and the J gene end by 0 bases; junction bases not matched to a gene: 11. The CDR3 runs to 17 residues. Per germline, CDR1 SGHRS and CDR2 YFSETQ. For the CDR3, the DNA is TGCGCCAGCAGCAACGGACAGGGAGGAATTATGAACACTGAAGCTTTCTTT. Protein: CASSNGQGGIMNTEAFF.

There are a few counts of this clonotype. The chain combines TRBV5-1 with TRBJ1-1; D call uncertain. The CDR3 has 14 residues. Trimming removed 0 bases at V and 5 bases at J, with 11 bases between. In germline, CDR1 is SGHRS, CDR2 YFSETQ. The CDR3 spells CASSLDPTATEAFF. The CDR3 coding sequence is TGCGCCAGCAGCTTGGATCCGACGGCAACTGAAGCTTTCTTT.

About this clonotype itself: Mismatch with germline at one junction end may stem from a read error. This chain connects TRBV29-1 to TRBJ2-1; 7 bases match TRBD2. Germline V gives CDR1 SQVTM, CDR2 ANQGSEA. The CDR3 totals 14 residues. CDR3 residues: CSAWGGFTYNGQFF. The CDR3, as DNA: TGCAGCGCCTGGGGGGGTTTCACCTACAATGGGCAGTTCTTC.

This clonotype was picked up one time. This may be a read error: a much more frequent sequence differs by one nucleotide. Without the conserved terminal phenylalanine or tryptophan, this CDR3 likely stems from a read error. The chain links TRBV12-3 or TRBV12-4 to TRBJ2-4; D perhaps matches TRBD1 (5 bases). The closer fit of TRBJ2-7 to the DNA end suggests the J call may be wrong. CDR3 length equals 14 residues. The CDR3 coding sequence is TGTGCCAGCAGTCCCCCGGGCAGGGCATTCGAGCAGTACTAC. Translated: CASSPPGRAFEQYY.